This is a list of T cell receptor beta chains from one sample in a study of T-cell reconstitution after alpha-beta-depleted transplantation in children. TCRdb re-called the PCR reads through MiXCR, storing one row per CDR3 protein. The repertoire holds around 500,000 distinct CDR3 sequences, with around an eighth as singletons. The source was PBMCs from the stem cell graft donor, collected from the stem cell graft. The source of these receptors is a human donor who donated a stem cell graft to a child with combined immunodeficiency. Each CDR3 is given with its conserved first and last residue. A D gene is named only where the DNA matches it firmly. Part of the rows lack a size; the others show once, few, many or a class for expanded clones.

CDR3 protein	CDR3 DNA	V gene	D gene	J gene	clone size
CASSSRGVEAFF	TGTGCCAGCAGTTCCCGGGGGGTTGAAGCTTTCTTT	TRBV12-3/TRBV12-4	-	TRBJ1-1	few
CASSQDIGARREAFF	TGCGCCAGCAGCCAGGACATCGGGGCCAGGCGTGAAGCTTTCTTT	TRBV4-3	-	TRBJ1-1	few
CASSLGWGNTEAFF	TGCGCCAGCAGCTTGGGTTGGGGGAACACTGAAGCTTTCTTT	TRBV5-1	-	TRBJ1-1	-
CASSSEPNQPQHF	TGTGCCAGCAGTTCAGAACCCAATCAGCCCCAGCATTTT	TRBV12-3/TRBV12-4	-	TRBJ1-5	-
CSVELQRGDTQYF	TGCAGCGTTGAACTGCAGAGGGGGGATACGCAGTATTTT	TRBV29-1	-	TRBJ2-3	few
CASSPRTGMSGYTF	TGTGCCAGCAGTCCACGGACAGGGATGAGTGGCTACACCTTC	TRBV27	TRBD1	TRBJ1-2	-
CAWRGFYTGELFF	TGTGCCTGGAGAGGTTTCTACACCGGGGAGCTGTTTTTT	TRBV30	-	TRBJ2-2	many
CASSLGVQQPQHF	TGTGCCAGCAGCTTAGGCGTACAACAGCCCCAGCATTTT	TRBV7-8	-	TRBJ1-5	-
CASSQGREYRTDTQYF	TGTGCCAGCAGCCAAGGTCGGGAGTACCGCACAGATACGCAGTATTTT	TRBV7-2	-	TRBJ2-3	few
CATSEPGTGKNIQYF	TGTGCCACCAGTGAACCTGGGACAGGGAAAAACATTCAGTACTTC	TRBV24-1	TRBD1	TRBJ2-4	-
CASSLSTSGSYEQYF	TGTGCCAGCAGTTTATCAACTAGCGGTTCCTACGAGCAGTACTTC	TRBV27	TRBD2	TRBJ2-7	few
CASSFGASGANVLTF	TGTGCCAGCAGCTTCGGGGCCTCTGGGGCCAACGTCCTGACTTTC	TRBV5-6	-	TRBJ2-6	few
CASSLSGSLDNEQFF	TGTGCCAGCAGCTTAAGCGGGAGTCTTGACAATGAGCAGTTCTTC	TRBV7-6	TRBD2	TRBJ2-1	-
CATADRATDTQYF	TGTGCCACCGCTGACAGGGCCACAGATACGCAGTATTTT	TRBV15	TRBD1	TRBJ2-3	many
CSVGHRDRGLQETQYF	TGCAGCGTTGGCCACAGGGACAGGGGACTTCAAGAGACCCAGTACTTC	TRBV29-1	TRBD1	TRBJ2-5	many